The clone carrying this TCR beta chain showed up just a few times. Its target is unknown. The data belong to a study of identical twins' blood T cells. Findings of the study overall: Shared environment remains a possible cause of twin similarity. Shared CDR3 clonotype counts tracked mainly the product of cloneset sizes.

The CDR3 loop spans 13 amino acids. Trimming shortened V by 5 bases and J by 5 bases, and 12 bases separated the two germline ends. Germline CDR1 SGHTA, CDR2 FQGNSA. Both ends of each TCR cDNA library bore sample-specific barcodes. Via MiXCR, TCRdb re-called the 5' RACE reads, giving one row per CDR3 protein. Of hundreds of thousands of distinct CDR3 sequences listed, about 28% are singletons. This TCR was sampled from a woman aged 18-50 years in good health. The J gene is TRBJ1-2, the V gene TRBV7-2; D gene ambiguous. Sequences were obtained from PBMCs. The CDR3 sequence is CASSAYQWYGYTF. The DNA of the CDR3 is TGTGCCAGCAGCGCTTACCAATGGTATGGCTACACCTTC.